The present T cell receptor beta chain was sequenced within a study of cytomegalovirus exposure and HLA in healthy donors. Study-wide findings and caveats: Clonal expansion was found to be greater in HLA-associated TCR beta chains than in equally common others in a later analysis. Some highly shared sequence variants likely arose as a pipeline artifact. Roughly uniform sequencing depth across donors was assumed, possibly incorrectly. Among CMV-associated TCR beta chains, most appeared HLA-restricted in a later analysis.

PCR used 60 Vbeta primers and 13 Jbeta primers. Libraries were prepared by immunoSEQ multiplex PCR; TCRdb keeps only in-frame clonotypes and omits some of them. The table includes some 86,000 clones, around 64% detected once. Points on this clone: Its antigen is currently unknown.

This CDR3 has 14 residues. Germline trimming cut 2 bases from V and 9 bases from J; bases unmatched to any gene: 7. CDR1 and CDR2 (germline): SEHNR, FQNEAQ (reference sequence). This sequence joins TRBV7-9 and TRBJ2-7; 10 bases line up with TRBD2. The TCR originated in a man in his thirties or forties in good health and CMV-seronegative. The specimen sequenced was PBMCs. CDR3 DNA sequence: TGTGCCAGCAGCTTACCAGCGGGAGGGCCTGGGCAGTACTTC. Translation: CASSLPAGGPGQYF.